These T cell receptor beta chains were read from a single sample in a study of shared T cell receptors in the human thymus. Here immunoSEQ multiplex PCR was the method, and the copy in TCRdb shows in-frame clones only, minus some. Here the sample spans some 660,000 clones, approximately 87% being singletons. This same sample was also part of a study on human thymus T cells.

Specimen: thymocytes. These receptors came from a boy under two years old with a congenital heart defect. The CDR3 runs from the conserved cysteine through the conserved F or W. A D gene is named only where the DNA matches it firmly. Size values are once, few and many counts, or a class for expanded clones, and some rows have none.

clone_size	v_call	d_call	j_call	cdr3_aa	cdr3_nt
once	TRBV29-1	.	TRBJ1-2	CSVEDLWGGNGYTF	TGCAGCGTTGAAGATCTTTGGGGGGGCAATGGCTACACCTTC
.	TRBV19	.	TRBJ1-2	CATDGEGNYGYTF	TGTGCCACCGACGGTGAGGGTAACTATGGCTACACCTTC
.	TRBV19	TRBD2	TRBJ2-7	CASSISGGEQYF	TGTGCCAGTAGTATATCGGGGGGGGAGCAGTACTTC
once	TRBV10-3	.	TRBJ2-3	CAMATGGTDTQYF	TGTGCCATGGCGACAGGAGGCACAGATACGCAGTATTTT
.	TRBV18	TRBD1	TRBJ2-7	CASSDTRDRVTYEQYF	TGTGCCAGCTCAGATACCCGGGACAGGGTTACCTACGAGCAGTACTTC
.	TRBV6-5	TRBD1	TRBJ2-7	CASSYHNRGIYEQYF	TGTGCCAGCAGTTACCATAACAGGGGAATCTACGAGCAGTACTTC
few	TRBV19	.	TRBJ2-1	CASWRKETNEQFF	TGTGCCAGTTGGCGTAAGGAGACCAATGAGCAGTTCTTC
.	TRBV4-2	TRBD2	TRBJ2-7	CASSQDPGLAGYEQYF	TGTGCCAGCAGCCAAGATCCCGGACTAGCAGGGTACGAGCAGTACTTC
few	TRBV4-3	.	TRBJ1-6	CASSQVRVKGSNSSPLHF	TGCGCCAGCAGCCAAGTCAGGGTTAAGGGTTCTAACAGTTCACCCCTCCACTTT
.	TRBV4-1	.	TRBJ1-1	CASSLRGVPEAFF	TGCGCCAGCAGCCTACGGGGAGTTCCTGAAGCTTTCTTT
.	TRBV5-6	TRBD2	TRBJ2-7	CASTVTSEEYEQYF	TGTGCCAGCACTGTGACTAGCGAAGAGTACGAGCAGTACTTC
few	TRBV16	TRBD1	TRBJ1-4	CASSQQNRGKLFF	TGTGCCAGCAGCCAACAGAACAGGGGGAAACTGTTTTTT
.	TRBV19	TRBD1	TRBJ1-1	CASSPRGIGQGAGNTEAFF	TGTGCCAGTAGTCCTCGAGGAATAGGACAGGGAGCGGGGAACACTGAAGCTTTCTTT
.	TRBV7-2	.	TRBJ2-7	CASRTVPYEQYF	TGTGCCAGCAGGACTGTACCGTACGAGCAGTACTTC
.	TRBV28	.	TRBJ2-2	CASSSNREGNTGELFF	TGTGCCAGCAGTTCCAACAGGGAAGGGAACACCGGGGAGCTGTTTTTT
once	TRBV5-4	.	TRBJ1-1	CASSLRGGRRDTEAFF	TGTGCCAGCAGCCTACGGGGGGGCCGGAGGGACACTGAAGCTTTCTTT
.	TRBV4-3	TRBD2	TRBJ2-1	CASSQDMERGGTNEQFF	TGCGCCAGCAGCCAAGATATGGAGCGGGGGGGTACCAATGAGCAGTTCTTC
.	TRBV30	TRBD2	TRBJ2-5	CAWSVISGPTSGQETQYF	TGTGCCTGGAGTGTTATCTCCGGACCCACTAGCGGCCAAGAGACCCAGTACTTC
.	TRBV5-6	TRBD1	TRBJ1-5	CASSNRDRGHQPQHF	TGTGCCAGCAGCAACCGAGACAGGGGACATCAGCCCCAGCATTTT
.	TRBV7-6	.	TRBJ2-3	CASRGRNTDTQYF	TGTGCCAGCAGGGGGCGGAACACAGATACGCAGTATTTT
.	TRBV28	.	TRBJ2-7	CASTPMSSYEQYF	TGTGCCAGCACACCTATGAGCTCCTACGAGCAGTACTTC
.	TRBV12-2	.	TRBJ2-7	CASRLGRGGEQYF	TGTGCAAGTCGCTTAGGGAGAGGGGGCGAGCAGTACTTC
.	TRBV11-1	.	TRBJ2-7	CASSLRRQSAYEQYF	TGTGCCAGCAGCTTAAGGAGGCAGTCGGCCTACGAGCAGTACTTC
.	TRBV7-3	.	TRBJ2-3	CASSLSSTAHYPASDTQYF	TGTGCCAGCAGCTTATCCTCCACGGCTCACTACCCGGCCTCAGATACGCAGTATTTT
few	TRBV5-4	TRBD1	TRBJ2-7	CASSRGTGKDEQYF	TGTGCCAGCAGCCGCGGGACAGGGAAAGACGAGCAGTACTTC
.	TRBV6-6	.	TRBJ2-4	CASSYFPGGINIQYF	TGTGCCAGCAGTTACTTTCCAGGAGGGATAAACATTCAGTACTTC
.	TRBV27	.	TRBJ1-6	CASSLVQGLRNSPLHF	TGTGCCAGCAGTTTAGTCCAGGGTCTTCGTAATTCCCCCCTCCACTTT
few	TRBV15	TRBD1	TRBJ1-1	CATSRTPGGSSNTEAFF	TGTGCCACCAGCAGAACCCCAGGGGGTTCTAGTAACACTGAAGCTTTCTTT
once	TRBV11-1	TRBD1	TRBJ2-3	CASSKKPWTGFTDTQYF	TGTGCCAGCAGCAAAAAACCTTGGACAGGGTTCACAGATACGCAGTATTTT
once	TRBV5-1	.	TRBJ2-3	CASTTVPTDTQYF	TGCGCCAGCACTACAGTTCCCACAGATACGCAGTATTTT
.	TRBV19	.	TRBJ1-5	CASNRGPRWQPQHF	TGTGCCAGTAACAGAGGGCCAAGGTGGCAGCCCCAGCATTTT
.	TRBV29-1	.	TRBJ2-3	CSVELGRTDTQYF	TGCAGCGTTGAGCTAGGCCGCACAGATACGCAGTATTTT
.	TRBV7-9	.	TRBJ2-5	CASSGRALQETQYF	TGTGCCAGCAGCGGGCGCGCCTTACAAGAGACCCAGTACTTC
few	TRBV19	TRBD1	TRBJ1-5	CASSMAGGGNQPQHF	TGTGCCAGTAGTATGGCAGGGGGCGGCAATCAGCCCCAGCATTTT
.	TRBV7-9	TRBD2	TRBJ2-7	CASSSGRVYEQYF	TGTGCCAGCAGCTCAGGGAGGGTTTACGAGCAGTACTTC
.	TRBV28	.	TRBJ2-6	CASSLTLFAGFGANVLTF	TGTGCCAGCAGTTTAACCCTATTTGCGGGTTTTGGGGCCAACGTCCTGACTTTC
.	TRBV7-9	.	TRBJ1-2	CASSLSGGRNYGYTF	TGTGCCAGCAGCTTATCGGGCGGGCGAAACTATGGCTACACCTTC